The sequence of this T cell receptor beta chain was determined in a study of blood T cell repertoires in COVID-19. Assay: immunoSEQ multiplex PCR; the TCRdb copy retains only in-frame clones and omits some. Among 200,000 to 250,000 clones listed, 88% were seen once. This CDR3 comprises 15 residues. The germline CDR1 and CDR2 sequences are KGHSH and LQKENI. J gave up 0 bases and V 2 bases, and 2 bases lay outside the gene matches. The clonotype was recovered from a woman aged 60 to 75 with acute or convalescent COVID-19. The V and J genes are TRBV18 and TRBJ2-3, with TRBD2 matching 7 bases. Sequencing was carried out using peripheral blood. The CDR3 sequence: CASSPGLVSTDTQYF. The CDR3 DNA is TGTGCCAGCTCACCAGGACTAGTTAGCACAGATACGCAGTATTTT.